This T cell receptor (beta chain) was recorded in a study of post-analysis software for immune sequencing data. Looked up from germline, CDR1 is DFQATT and CDR2 is SNEGSKA (reference sequence). This CDR3 is built from 12 residues. Trimming left V 5 bases short and J 1 base short, with 8 bases between. On this clonotype itself: The antigen remains unidentified.

Regarding the study as a whole: Patients used about 5 TRBV segments, including TRBV5-6, TRBV5-1 and TRBV20-1, more often than controls. Multiple sclerosis patients had significantly lower normalized Chao1 diversity than controls.

Included in the TCR beta cDNA libraries were unique molecular identifiers. TCRdb used MiXCR to reprocess the PCR reads, holding one entry per CDR3 protein. The profile covers roughly 800,000 distinct CDR3 sequences, with 53% appearing a single time and over 4% taken by the ten largest. The source is a girl under 18 with multiple sclerosis. The chain couples TRBV20-1 to TRBJ1-1, with D unresolved. The sequencing sample was made of blood. The CDR3 region is CSAGKTNTEAFF. Written as DNA, the CDR3 is TGCAGTGCTGGAAAGACGAACACTGAAGCTTTCTTT.